This entry lists 3 T cell receptor beta chains sequenced from one sample in a study of shared clonotypes between healthy human individuals. TCRdb's copy holds only in-frame clones and misses some; the assay was immunoSEQ multiplex PCR. The sample lists about 750,000 clones; more than 85% were seen once. Terminally differentiated effector memory CD45RA+ cells were excluded from the naive CD8 cells, which were CD45RO-negative and positively selected for CCR7. The specimen was naive CD8+ T cells sorted from blood. The receptors originated from a man aged 25 to 40 in good health.

The chain recombines TRBV28 with TRBJ1-4, with a tentative D call TRBD1 (6 bases). The germline V gene has CDR1 MDHEN and CDR2 SYDVKM. Trimming cost V 6 bases and J 0 bases, with 14 bases left between them. The CDR3 totals 16 residues. DNA for the CDR3: TGTGCCAGCAGACGGGACAAATACGCAACTAATGAAAAACTGTTTTTT. Translating it yields CASRRDKYATNEKLFF.

This clone occurred once. V is TRBV27 and J is TRBJ2-5; D is unclear. Germline CDR1 and CDR2: MNHEY and SMNVEV (reference sequence). The CDR3 runs 11 residues. The ends were cut back, 8 bases at V and 0 bases at J, with 4 bases in the middle. CDR3: CASGHQETQYF. CDR3 coding DNA: TGTGCCAGCGGGCACCAAGAGACCCAGTACTTC.

The V call is TRBV27, the J call TRBJ2-3; D possibly corresponds to TRBD2 (6 bases). CDR3 length: 14 residues. V lost 5 bases to trimming and J lost 2 bases, with 11 bases between them. Germline V gene sequence: CDR1 MNHEY, CDR2 SMNVEV (reference sequence). CDR3 sequence (DNA): TGTGCCAGCAGTACGGAGGGGTACACAGATACGCAGTATTTT. Translating gives CASSTEGYTDTQYF.